The 17 T cell receptor beta chains below were found in one sample sequenced in a study of cytomegalovirus exposure and HLA in healthy donors listed by TCRdb under 2017. Library preparation employed the immunoSEQ multiplex PCR assay. The multiplex PCR relied on a mix of 60 forward primers for TCR Vbeta segments and 13 reverse primers for TCR Jbeta segments. What TCRdb holds here is the immuneACCESS table cut down to in-frame rearrangements. Part of the clones is not present; checked against another copy, under half of the missing clones reflect an unresolved V gene, and the others are unexplained. The sample records about 69,000 clones, just over 65% of which are singletons. The ten largest clones add up to 10% to 11% of the sample. The sequencing sample was made of PBMCs. Every receptor here comes from a woman aged 30 to 39 in good health and CMV-seronegative.

In this sample, this clone turned up a few times. This chain uses TRBV7-9 with TRBJ1-4; D gene uncertain. V was clipped by 7 bases and J by 3 bases, with 21 bases between them. This CDR3 region has 17 residues. Germline CDR1 reads SEHNR; CDR2 reads FQNEAQ (reference sequence). In DNA form, the CDR3 reads TGTGCCAGCAACTATTACAAGGAACTCACGGCTAATGAAAAACTGTTTTTT. It codes for CASNYYKELTANEKLFF. Looking up the rest from reference TRBV7-9 and TRBJ1-4 gives the full variable domain: DTGVSQNPRHKITKRGQNVTFRCDPISEHNRLYWYRQTLGQGPEFLTYFQNEAQLEKSRLLSDRFSAERPKGSFSTLEIQRTEQGDSAMYLCASNYYKELTANEKLFFGSGTQLSVL.

The J gene is TRBJ2-1, the V gene TRBV9; 7 bases align to TRBD2. CDR1 is SGDLS and CDR2 is YYNGEE in the germline V gene. V was pared by 0 bases and J by 7 bases, with 1 base of the junction left unmatched. The CDR3 has 13 amino acids. DNA of the CDR3: TGTGCCAGCAGCGTAGCGCGGGGGAATGAGCAGTTCTTC. It encodes CASSVARGNEQFF.

The chain is built from TRBV5-6 and TRBJ1-2; D remains unclear. The CDR3 sequence is 11 residues long. V was clipped by 1 base and J by 6 bases, with 4 bases between them. Germline loops: CDR1 SGHDT, CDR2 YYEEEE. CDR3 in DNA: TGTGCCAGCAGCTTGACTGATGGCTACACCTTC. This encodes CASSLTDGYTF. The entire variable domain, with the rest obtained from reference TRBV5-6 and TRBJ1-2, is as follows: DAGVTQSPTHLIKTRGQQVTLRCSPKSGHDTVSWYQQALGQGPQFIFQYYEEEERQRGNFPDRFSGHQFPNYSSELNVNALLLGDSALYLCASSLTDGYTFGSGTRLTVV.

The rearrangement joins TRBV25-1 to TRBJ2-1; a weak D match, TRBD2 (6 bases). The CDR3 extends over 16 amino acids. Germline V gene data show CDR1 as MGHDK and CDR2 as SYGVNS. V lost 2 bases to trimming and J lost 2 bases, with 13 bases between them. Here the CDR3 DNA reads TGTGCCAGCAGTGAAAAAAGGGAGGTTACCTACAATGAGCAGTTCTTC. Encoded protein: CASSEKREVTYNEQFF.

The gene calls are TRBV11-2 and TRBJ1-2; D gene uncertain. Per germline, CDR1 SGHAT and CDR2 FQNNGV. The CDR3 is 17 residues long. V dropped 1 base and J dropped 3 bases, with 18 bases sitting between them. The CDR3 sequence is CASSLVRRSGRDYGYTF. In DNA, the CDR3 is TGTGCCAGCAGCTTAGTTAGGAGGAGCGGCAGAGACTATGGCTACACCTTC.

The chain employs TRBV2 and TRBJ1-5; TRBD1 is a possible D gene (6 bases). The CDR3 is 14 residues long. Trimming stripped 6 bases from V and 3 bases from J, with 12 bases between. Germline V gives CDR1 SNHLY, CDR2 FYNNEI. CDR3 sequence reads: CASRGGAVNQPQHF. In nucleotides, the CDR3 is TGTGCCAGCAGGGGGGGGGCAGTCAATCAGCCCCAGCATTTT.

The chain has TRBV7-8 and TRBJ1-1; D ambiguous. Per the germline V gene, CDR1 is SGHVS and CDR2 is FQNEAQ. V shed 1 base and J shed 0 bases, with 3 bases lying between them. The CDR3 is made up of 13 amino acids. Here the CDR3 DNA reads TGTGCCAGCAGCTTAGACATGAACACTGAAGCTTTCTTT. Its protein product is CASSLDMNTEAFF. Drawing the rest from reference TRBV7-8 and TRBJ1-1, the complete variable domain is GAGVSQSPRYKVAKRGQDVALRCDPISGHVSLFWYQQALGQGPEFLTYFQNEAQLDKSGLPSDRFFAERPEGSVSTLKIQRTQQEDSAVYLCASSLDMNTEAFFGQGTRLTVV.

The CDR3 DNA is TGTGCCAGCAGCTTGGGGAAGGGGTCCTACGAGCAGTACTTC. Its protein is CASSLGKGSYEQYF. The chain carries TRBV7-9 and TRBJ2-7, with D possibly being TRBD1 (5 bases). CDR1 is SEHNR, CDR2 FQNEAQ, per germline (reference sequence). The CDR3 extends over 14 amino acids. V was trimmed by 3 bases and J by 1 base, leaving 10 bases between them.

This clone was seen a few times. An end of the junction does not agree with germline; a read error may underlie this. This sample also contains other DNA sequences that code for the same CDR3. The chain carries TRBV7-6 and TRBJ2-2, with a tentative D call TRBD1 (6 bases). The germline CDR1 and CDR2 sequences are SGHVS and FNYEAQ. The CDR3 is 16 residues long. The DNA of the CDR3 is TGTGCCAGCAGCTTAGCGCCAGGGGTCTACACCGGTGAGCTGTTTTTT. This gives the protein CASSLAPGVYTGELFF.

V usage is TRBV4-2 and J usage is TRBJ2-3, with TRBD1 matching 8 bases. The germline V gene encodes CDR1 LGHNA and CDR2 YNFKEQ. The V gene end was trimmed by 4 bases and the J gene end by 6 bases; junction bases not matched to a gene: 12. The CDR3 is made up of 16 amino acids. The CDR3 region has the DNA TGTGCCAGCAGCCCGATTAGACAGGGGAGTCGGGATACGCAGTATTTT. Amino acids: CASSPIRQGSRDTQYF.

The rearrangement uses TRBV4-1 and TRBJ1-1; 10 bases align to TRBD1. CDR1 and CDR2 (germline): MGHRA, YSYEKL. The length of the CDR3 is 17 residues. After removal of 4 bases from V and 0 bases from J, the junction contained 8 bases not matched to a gene. The DNA for the CDR3 is TGCGCCAGCAGCCCGGGACAGGGGAGGTCAATGAACACTGAAGCTTTCTTT. Residues: CASSPGQGRSMNTEAFF.

This chain joins TRBV7-9 and TRBJ2-1; 7 nucleotides line up with TRBD1. CDR3 length: 12 amino acids. J was trimmed by 7 bases and V by 5 bases; bases with no gene match: 2. Germline CDR1 SEHNR, CDR2 FQNEAQ (reference sequence). The CDR3 sequence: CASSDRVNEQFF. The CDR3 DNA sequence: TGTGCCAGCAGCGACAGGGTGAATGAGCAGTTCTTC.

Concerning this clone: No conserved phenylalanine or tryptophan is present at the end of the CDR3, so a read error is the likely explanation. The chain joins TRBV4-1 to TRBJ1-1; possibly TRBD1 for D (6 bases). Trimming removed 2 bases at V and 4 bases at J, with 20 bases between. From germline, CDR1 is MGHRA and CDR2 YSYEKL. CDR3 length: 17 amino acids. The DNA of the CDR3 is TGCGCCAGCAGCCAATCGCACCGGGACACCGAATTCACTGAAGCTTTCGTT. Translating gives CASSQSHRDTEFTEAFV.

The chain links TRBV19 to TRBJ1-2; a possible D gene is TRBD1 (6 bases). CDR3 length: 16 residues. V was shortened by 3 bases and J by 2 bases, with 16 bases between the two germline ends. Per the germline V gene, CDR1 is LNHDA and CDR2 is SQIVND (reference sequence). CDR3: CASSIGQGRSNYGYTF. CDR3 bases: TGTGCCAGTAGTATTGGGCAGGGGAGATCAAACTATGGCTACACCTTC.

This rearrangement joins TRBV6-6 to TRBJ2-5; D is ambiguous. The tail of the sequence fits TRBJ2-7 better, so the J call may be wrong. Per germline, CDR1 MNHNY and CDR2 SVGAGI (reference sequence). This CDR3 has 13 residues. The CDR3 region is CASSYVWAYEQYF. For the CDR3, the DNA is TGTGCCAGCAGTTACGTCTGGGCCTACGAGCAGTACTTC.

There are a few counts of this clone. The chain couples TRBV5-6 to TRBJ1-1, with a weak D call TRBD1 (5 bases). Trimming stripped 0 bases from V and 1 base from J, with 13 bases between. The germline V gene has CDR1 SGHDT and CDR2 YYEEEE. CDR3 size: 16 residues. The CDR3 coding sequence is TGTGCCAGCAGCTTGGATTTCAGGGCAGGGAACACTGAAGCTTTCTTT. This sequence encodes CASSLDFRAGNTEAFF. Full variable domain (rest looked up from reference TRBV5-6 and TRBJ1-1): DAGVTQSPTHLIKTRGQQVTLRCSPKSGHDTVSWYQQALGQGPQFIFQYYEEEERQRGNFPDRFSGHQFPNYSSELNVNALLLGDSALYLCASSLDFRAGNTEAFFGQGTRLTVV.

The CDR3 here is CASSLADRVETQYF. The CDR3 DNA sequence: TGTGCCAGCAGCTTGGCCGACAGGGTAGAGACCCAGTACTTC. The chain employs TRBV5-5 and TRBJ2-5, with 7 bases identical to TRBD1. Trimming cost V 0 bases and J 4 bases; bases outside gene matches: 3. The CDR3 has 14 amino acids. Germline V CDR1 and CDR2: SGHKS, YYEKEE (reference sequence). Looking up the rest from reference TRBV5-5 and TRBJ2-5 gives the full variable domain: DAGVTQSPTHLIKTRGQQVTLRCSPISGHKSVSWYQQVLGQGPQFIFQYYEKEERGRGNFPDRFSARQFPNYSSELNVNALLLGDSALYLCASSLADRVETQYFGPGTRLLVL.